This T cell receptor beta chain was identified during a study of blood T cell repertoires in COVID-19. Profiling relied on immunoSEQ multiplex PCR, and the TCRdb table lists in-frame clones only, not all of them. The sample has more than 60,000 clones; 90% are singletons. The germline V gene encodes CDR1 SGDLS and CDR2 YYNGEE. Trimming removed 2 bases at V and 5 bases at J, with 16 bases between. This CDR3 has 16 residues. The V call is TRBV9, the J call TRBJ2-2, with D possibly matching TRBD1 (6 bases). This receptor was identified in a man aged 50 to 60 with acute or convalescent COVID-19. Sample: peripheral blood. The CDR3 is CASSVSPTGPTGELFF. CDR3 nucleotide sequence: TGTGCCAGCAGCGTTTCCCCGACAGGCCCAACCGGGGAGCTGTTTTTT.